This TCR beta chain was documented in a study of blood T cell repertoires in COVID-19. The method was immunoSEQ multiplex PCR; TCRdb's version includes in-frame clones alone and lacks a portion of them. The sample lists roughly 150,000 clones; roughly 84% were seen once. The J segment lost 7 bases and the V segment lost 6 bases, leaving 8 bases of the junction unmatched. The CDR3 has 14 residues. Germline V gives CDR1 SQVTM, CDR2 ANQGSEA. The sample taken for sequencing was peripheral blood. The chain couples TRBV29-1 to TRBJ1-5; 11 bases are a match to TRBD1. The source is a woman between 50 and 59 years old with COVID-19, enrolled during active disease. The CDR3 DNA follows: TGCAGCGTCTGGACAGGGGGCGCCGGGCAGCCCCAGCATTTT. It specifies CSVWTGGAGQPQHF.